This T cell receptor beta chain was sequenced during a study of PD-L1 blockade in urothelial cancer. For the study at large: Atezolizumab was started by patients at some point between 2014 and 2015 at 1,200 mg intravenously every 3 weeks.

In regard to this clone: The antigen is not known.

Time point in this sample: pretreatment peripheral blood. Profiled with immunoSEQ multiplex PCR; TCRdb holds only in-frame clones, not every one. The sample has tens of thousands of clones, about 83% seen once. Study-level points and caveats: Below-median pretreatment blood TCR clonality was associated with improved progression-free and overall survival.

Germline V lookup: CDR1 SGHAT, CDR2 FQNNGV. Trimming removed 3 bases from V and 1 base from J; junction bases left unmatched: 6. The CDR3 is 15 amino acids. The chain is built from TRBV11-2 and TRBJ2-7; the match to TRBD1 covers 7 bases. The sequence came from a woman aged 60-70 years with urothelial cancer. The sequences come from PBMCs, collected around atezolizumab (anti-PD-L1) treatment. CDR3 in amino acids: CASSLNRGISYEQYF. In nucleotides, the CDR3 is TGTGCCAGCAGCTTGAACAGGGGAATTTCCTACGAGCAGTACTTC.